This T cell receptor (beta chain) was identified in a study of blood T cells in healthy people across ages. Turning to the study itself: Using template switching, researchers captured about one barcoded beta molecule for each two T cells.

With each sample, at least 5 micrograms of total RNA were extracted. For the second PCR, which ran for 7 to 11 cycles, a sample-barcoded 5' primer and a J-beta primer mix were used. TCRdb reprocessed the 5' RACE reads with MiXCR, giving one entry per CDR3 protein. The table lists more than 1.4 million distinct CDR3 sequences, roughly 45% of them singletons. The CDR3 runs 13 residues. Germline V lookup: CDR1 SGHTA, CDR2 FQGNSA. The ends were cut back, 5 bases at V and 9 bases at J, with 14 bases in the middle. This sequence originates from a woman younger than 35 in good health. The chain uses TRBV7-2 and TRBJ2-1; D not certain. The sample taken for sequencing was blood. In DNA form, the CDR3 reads TGTGCCAGCAGCAGTCAGTCCCGGAGTGAGCAGTTCTTC. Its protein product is CASSSQSRSEQFF. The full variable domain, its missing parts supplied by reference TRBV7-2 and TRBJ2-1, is GAGVSQSPSNKVTEKGKDVELRCDPISGHTALYWYRQSLGQGLEFLIYFQGNSAPDKSGLPSDRFSAERTGGSVSTLTIQRTQQEDSAVYLCASSSQSRSEQFFGPGTRLTVL.